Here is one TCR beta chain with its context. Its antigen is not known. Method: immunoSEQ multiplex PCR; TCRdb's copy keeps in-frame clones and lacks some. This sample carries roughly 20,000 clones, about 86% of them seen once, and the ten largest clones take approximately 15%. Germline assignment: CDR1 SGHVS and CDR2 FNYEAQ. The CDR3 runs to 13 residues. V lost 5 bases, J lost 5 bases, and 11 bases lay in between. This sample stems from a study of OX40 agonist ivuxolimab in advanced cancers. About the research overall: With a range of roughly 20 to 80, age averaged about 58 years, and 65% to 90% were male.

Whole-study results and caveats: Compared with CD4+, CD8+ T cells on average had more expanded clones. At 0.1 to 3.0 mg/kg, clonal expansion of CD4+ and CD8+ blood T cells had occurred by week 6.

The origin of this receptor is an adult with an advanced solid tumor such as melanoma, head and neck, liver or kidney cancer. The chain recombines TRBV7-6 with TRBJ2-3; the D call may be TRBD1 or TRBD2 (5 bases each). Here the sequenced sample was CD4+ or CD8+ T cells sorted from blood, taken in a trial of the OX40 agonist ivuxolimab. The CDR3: CASSGGPGDTQYF. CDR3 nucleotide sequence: TGTGCCAGCAGCGGGGGACCGGGAGATACGCAGTATTTT.